This entry concerns a single T cell receptor (beta chain). Its specific antigen is unknown. The record has no base qualities; no much larger clone is one base away. This specimen comes from a study of blood T cell repertoires in COVID-19 (dated by TCRdb to the early 2020s). In terms of the full investigation: Collaborator samples came from the United States, Italy and Spain and covered acute and convalescent phases of COVID-19. The prospective study material was composed of cDNA or gDNA derived from T cells, B-cell-depleted T cells, or PBMCs. A de-identified subject ID, COVID-19 status, age in years and sex were almost always included in the sample metadata. The repertoires were made available in a free public database intended to serve as a resource for research on the immune response to SARS-CoV-2. The dataset comprised deeply sampled blood TCRbeta repertoires from subjects exposed to, actively infected with, or recovered from COVID-19. Samples came from the ongoing ImmuneRACE study (first 160 participants) plus 1,254 subjects from 6 global collaborators. Where available, HLA class I and class II types were obtained from metadata supplied by the sample provider rather than from assay-based typing.

The immunoSEQ Assay, a bias-controlled multiplex PCR, was used to amplify TCRbeta CDR3 regions from genomic DNA. The original pipeline was this. The number of nucleated cells in each sample was estimated from the amplification of reference gene primers within the assay. Sequence reads were collapsed and filtered to measure the absolute abundance of every unique TCRbeta CDR3 rearrangement. For each sample, productive Simpson clonality was calculated by taking the square root of Simpson's diversity index across productive rearrangements. Here the immuneACCESS table is served through TCRdb, limited to in-frame sequences with V and J called. Missing clones are a known gap in these copies; in checked studies unresolved V genes cover under half, and the rest lacks a known reason. For V, J and clone size, that table is used; D and trimming come from the DNA. The sample table contains a few hundred thousand clones; only one count was recorded for 80% to 90% of them. About 9.4% of the sample lies in the top ten.

The paper as a whole reports these results and caveats: Clinical and demographic metadata were provided uncurated, with the amount varying by source and participant.

Taken from the germline V gene (reference sequence), the CDR1 and CDR2 loops are SGHAT and FQDESV. The CDR3 sequence holds 12 residues, the cysteine and phenylalanine included. Of all the DNA, just the CDR3 is kept, 36 bases in frame from base 1. V is reduced by 8 bases and J by 4 bases, leaving a spacing of 11 bases between them. Participants in the prospective study were enrolled through a virtual design, were aged about 18 to 90 years, and lived in approximately 25 United States geographic areas. In the prospective study, participants were assigned to cohorts based on the clinical history participants reported in a screening survey and a study questionnaire. Each participant in the prospective study had whole blood, serum and a nasopharyngeal or oropharyngeal swab collected by mobile phlebotomists. Additional blood draws and questionnaires over an approximately 2-month period could optionally be provided by prospective study participants. Blood samples from the prospective study were shipped frozen or at room temperature prior to DNA extraction.

The chain couples TRBV11-1 to TRBJ2-5; the D region possibly corresponds to TRBD2 (5 bases align). This TCR came from a man aged 18 to 29 with acute COVID-19. Sequenced sample: PBMCs or T cells enriched from blood (not recorded which). The DNA reads as follows: TGTGCCAGCGGGTGGGCGGGAGAGACCCAGTACTTC. It translates as CASGWAGETQYF.